A single sample is the source of the 2 T cell receptor beta chains below, sequenced in a study of T cell responses to AZD1222 COVID-19 vaccine. Sequenced by immunoSEQ multiplex PCR; TCRdb stores in-frame clones only, minus some. Counted here are around 99,000 clones, 75% to 90% occurring once; the ten biggest clones make up approximately 4.3%. Sequences were derived from peripheral blood, sampled on day 0 of AZD1222 vaccination. These receptors were collected from an adult in good health.

This clone was observed a few times. The chain carries TRBV12-5 and TRBJ1-5; D gene uncertain. Germline V gene lookup returns CDR1 LGHNT and CDR2 FRNRAP. V gave up 7 bases and J gave up 0 bases, with 13 bases separating them. This CDR3 contains 15 residues. CDR3 region: CASAEGRPSNQPQHF. The DNA of the CDR3 is TGTGCTAGTGCAGAGGGCAGGCCTAGCAATCAGCCCCAGCATTTT. Together with reference TRBV12-5 and TRBJ1-5, the CDR3 gives the full variable domain: DARVTQTPRHKVTEMGQEVTMRCQPILGHNTVFWYRQTMMQGLELLAYFRNRAPLDDSGMPKDRFSAEMPDATLATLKIQPSEPRDSAVYFCASAEGRPSNQPQHFGDGTRLSIL.

CDR3: CASSRGGAESAAQHF. The DNA for the CDR3 is TGTGCCAGCAGCCGGGGCGGGGCTGAATCAGCGGCCCAGCATTTT. This chain joins TRBV7-9 and TRBJ1-5, with D possibly TRBD1 on 5 matching bases. V was clipped by 5 bases and J by 11 bases, with 22 bases between them. Per the germline V gene, CDR1 is SEHNR and CDR2 is FQNEAQ (reference sequence). CDR3 length equals 15 residues.